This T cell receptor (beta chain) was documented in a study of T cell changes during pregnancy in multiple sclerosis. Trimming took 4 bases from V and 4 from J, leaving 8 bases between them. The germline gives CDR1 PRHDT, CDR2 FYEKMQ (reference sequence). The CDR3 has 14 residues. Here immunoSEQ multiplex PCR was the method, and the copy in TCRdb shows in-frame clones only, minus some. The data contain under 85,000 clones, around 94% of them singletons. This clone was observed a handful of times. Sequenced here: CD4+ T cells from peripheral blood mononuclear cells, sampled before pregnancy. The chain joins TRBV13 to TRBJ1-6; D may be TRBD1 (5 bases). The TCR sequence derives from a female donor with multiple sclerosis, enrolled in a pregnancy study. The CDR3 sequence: CASSSWTYNSPLHF. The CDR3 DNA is TGTGCCAGCAGCTCCTGGACATATAATTCACCCCTCCACTTT.